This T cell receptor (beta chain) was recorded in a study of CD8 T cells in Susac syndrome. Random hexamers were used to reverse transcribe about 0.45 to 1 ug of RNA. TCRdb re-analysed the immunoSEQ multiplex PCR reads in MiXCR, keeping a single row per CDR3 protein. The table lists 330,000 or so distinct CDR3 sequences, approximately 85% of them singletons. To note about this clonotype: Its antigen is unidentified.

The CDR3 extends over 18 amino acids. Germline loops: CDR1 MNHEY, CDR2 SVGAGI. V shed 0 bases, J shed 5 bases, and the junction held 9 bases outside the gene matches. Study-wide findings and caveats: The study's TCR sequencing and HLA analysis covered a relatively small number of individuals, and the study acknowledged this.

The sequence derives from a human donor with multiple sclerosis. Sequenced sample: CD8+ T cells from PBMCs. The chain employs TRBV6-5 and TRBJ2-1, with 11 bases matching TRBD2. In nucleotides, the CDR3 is TGTGCCAGCAGTTACTCGCGTACTAGCGGGAGTAGGGACAATGAGCAGTTCTTC. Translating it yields CASSYSRTSGSRDNEQFF.